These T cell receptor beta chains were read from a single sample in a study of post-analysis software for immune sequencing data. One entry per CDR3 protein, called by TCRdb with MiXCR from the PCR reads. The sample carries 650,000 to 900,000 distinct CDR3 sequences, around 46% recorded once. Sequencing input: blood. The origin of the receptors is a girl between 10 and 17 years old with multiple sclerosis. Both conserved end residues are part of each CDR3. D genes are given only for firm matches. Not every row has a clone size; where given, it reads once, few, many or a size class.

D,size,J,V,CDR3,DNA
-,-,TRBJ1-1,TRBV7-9,CASSLVFGEAFF,TGTGCCAGCAGCTTAGTTTTCGGTGAAGCTTTCTTT
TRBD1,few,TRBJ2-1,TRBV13,CASSLEGDREAYNEQFF,TGTGCCAGCAGCTTAGAGGGGGACAGGGAAGCCTACAATGAGCAGTTCTTC
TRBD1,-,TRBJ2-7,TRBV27,CASSLYPGTGGYEQYF,TGTGCCAGCAGTTTATACCCTGGGACAGGGGGCTACGAGCAGTACTTC
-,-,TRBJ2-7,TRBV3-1,CASSLSGGSIYEQYF,TGTGCCAGCAGCCTCTCGGGGGGCTCTATCTACGAGCAGTACTTC
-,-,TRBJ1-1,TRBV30,CAWSPIPSRGTEAFF,TGTGCCTGGAGCCCTATACCGAGCCGGGGCACTGAAGCTTTCTTT
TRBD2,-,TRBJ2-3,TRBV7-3,CASSPTSERRDTQYF,TGTGCCAGCAGCCCGACTAGCGAAAGGCGAGATACGCAGTATTTT
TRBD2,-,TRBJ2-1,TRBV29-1,CSVDAVAGVGPYNEQFF,TGCAGCGTTGACGCCGTAGCGGGAGTAGGCCCCTACAATGAGCAGTTCTTC
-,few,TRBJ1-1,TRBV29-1,CSVVVGRGGTEAFF,TGCAGCGTCGTGGTAGGCAGGGGAGGCACTGAAGCTTTCTTT
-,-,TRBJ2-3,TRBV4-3,CASSRGGGTEREERNTQYF,TGCGCCAGCAGCCGGGGAGGGGGGACAGAACGAGAGGAACGGAATACGCAGTATTTT
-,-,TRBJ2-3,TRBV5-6,CASSWGTGSDTQYF,TGTGCCAGCAGCTGGGGAACAGGGTCAGATACGCAGTATTTT